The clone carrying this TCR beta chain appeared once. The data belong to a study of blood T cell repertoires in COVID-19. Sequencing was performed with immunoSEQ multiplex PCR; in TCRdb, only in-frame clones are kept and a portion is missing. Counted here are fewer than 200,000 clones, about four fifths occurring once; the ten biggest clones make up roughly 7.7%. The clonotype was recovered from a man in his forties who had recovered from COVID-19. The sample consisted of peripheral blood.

The CDR3 protein is CANIKEGASYNEQFF. CDR3 DNA sequence: TGTGCCAACATAAAGGAGGGGGCCTCCTACAATGAGCAGTTCTTC. This chain uses TRBV2 with TRBJ2-1; D might be TRBD1 (7 bases). Germline CDR1 and CDR2: SNHLY and FYNNEI. The CDR3 extends over 15 amino acids. V lost 10 bases, J lost 0 bases, and 16 bases lay in between.